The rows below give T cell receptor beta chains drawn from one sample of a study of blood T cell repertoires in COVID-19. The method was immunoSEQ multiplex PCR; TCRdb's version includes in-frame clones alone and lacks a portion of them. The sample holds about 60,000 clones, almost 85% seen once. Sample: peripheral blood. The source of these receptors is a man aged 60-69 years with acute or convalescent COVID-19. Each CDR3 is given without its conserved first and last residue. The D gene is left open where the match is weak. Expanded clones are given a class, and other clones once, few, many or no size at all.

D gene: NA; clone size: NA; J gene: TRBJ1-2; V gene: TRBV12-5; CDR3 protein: ASGLVPLRQVPYGYT
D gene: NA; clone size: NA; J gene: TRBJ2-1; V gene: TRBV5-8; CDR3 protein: ASSFGWGDNEQF
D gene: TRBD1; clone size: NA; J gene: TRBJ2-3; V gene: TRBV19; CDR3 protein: ASSMGQGVTDTQY
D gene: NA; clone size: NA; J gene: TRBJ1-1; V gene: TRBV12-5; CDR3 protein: ASGSSLPGTEAF
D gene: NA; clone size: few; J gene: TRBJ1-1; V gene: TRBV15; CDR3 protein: ATSRDQGNTEAF
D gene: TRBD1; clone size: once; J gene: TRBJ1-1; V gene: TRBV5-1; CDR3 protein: ASSLGGSDTEAF
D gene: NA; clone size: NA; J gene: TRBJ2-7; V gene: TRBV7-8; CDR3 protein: ASSLGREAYEQY
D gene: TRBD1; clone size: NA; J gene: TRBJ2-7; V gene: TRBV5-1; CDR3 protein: ASSSGQLLQSYEQY
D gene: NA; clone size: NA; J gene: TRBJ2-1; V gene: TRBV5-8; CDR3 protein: ASSLVDRPGQF
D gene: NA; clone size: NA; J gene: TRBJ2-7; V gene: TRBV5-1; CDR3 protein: ASSLAGYEGEQY
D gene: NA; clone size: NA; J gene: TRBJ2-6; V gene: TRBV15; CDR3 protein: ATRVLTGSSSGANVLT
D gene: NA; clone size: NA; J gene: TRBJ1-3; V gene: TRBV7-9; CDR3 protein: ASSAGFSGNTIY
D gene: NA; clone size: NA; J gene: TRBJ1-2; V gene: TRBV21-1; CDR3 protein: ASSKPQGINYGYT
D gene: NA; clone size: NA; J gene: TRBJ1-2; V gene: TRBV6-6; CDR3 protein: ASSYLGHNYGYT
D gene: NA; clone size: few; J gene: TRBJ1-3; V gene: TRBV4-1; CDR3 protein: ASSQGPGNTIY
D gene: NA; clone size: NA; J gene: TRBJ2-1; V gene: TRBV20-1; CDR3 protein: SALDNEQF
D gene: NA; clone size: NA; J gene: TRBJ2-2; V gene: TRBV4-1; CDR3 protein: ASSPGRPGDTGELF
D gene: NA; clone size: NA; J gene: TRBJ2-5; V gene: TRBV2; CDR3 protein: ASSPPMGIDRNQETQY
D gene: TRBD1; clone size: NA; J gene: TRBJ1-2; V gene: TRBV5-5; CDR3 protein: ASSLDARGIEGYT
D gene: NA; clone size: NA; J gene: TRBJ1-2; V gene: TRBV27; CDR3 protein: ASRPSTRQAHGYT
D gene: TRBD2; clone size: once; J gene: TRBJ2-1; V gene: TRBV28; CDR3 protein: ASTLRSGGGWNEQF
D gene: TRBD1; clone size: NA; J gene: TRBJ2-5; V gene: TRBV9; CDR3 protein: ASSPRQGAQETQY
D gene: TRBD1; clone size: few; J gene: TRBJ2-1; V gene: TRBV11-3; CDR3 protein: ASSFGDSSYNEQF
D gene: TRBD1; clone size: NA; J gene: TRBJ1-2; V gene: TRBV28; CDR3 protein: ASTIVGGQRGYT
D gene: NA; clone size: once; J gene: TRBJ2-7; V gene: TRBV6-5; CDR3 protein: ASSLRPGETYEQY
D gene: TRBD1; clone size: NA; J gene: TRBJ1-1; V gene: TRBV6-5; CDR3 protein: ASSLTGGGLNTEAF
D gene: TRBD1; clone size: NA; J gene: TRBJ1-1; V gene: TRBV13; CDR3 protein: ASTLGQRNTEAF
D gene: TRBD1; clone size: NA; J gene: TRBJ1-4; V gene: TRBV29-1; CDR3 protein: SVRLRGEGEKLF
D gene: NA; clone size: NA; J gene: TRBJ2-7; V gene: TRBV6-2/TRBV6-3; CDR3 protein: AGSDRGGRSSYEQY
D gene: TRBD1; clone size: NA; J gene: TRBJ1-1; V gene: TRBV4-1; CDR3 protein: ASSHRGGSEAF
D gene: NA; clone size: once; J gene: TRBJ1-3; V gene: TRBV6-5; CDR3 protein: ASSYQGRARNTIY
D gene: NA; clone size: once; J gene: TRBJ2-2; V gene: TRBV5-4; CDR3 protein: ASSFSGVNTGELF